A single sample gave rise to the 13 T cell receptor beta chains below, sequenced in a study of HIV-infected patients and healthy controls (TCRdb year 2014). Library preparation used 5' RACE. Sequencing took place on an Illumina MiSeq. TCRdb took the public reads, trimmed them with fastp at Q25, ran MiXCR for clone calling and kept in-frame beta chains. Each entry merges the rows of one CDR3 protein and shows their most common DNA and genes. The sample includes about 17,000 distinct CDR3 sequences, with about a sixth observed a single time. Of the sample, about 24% falls within the top ten clones. The specimen was CD8+ T cells from blood. These receptors all stem from a human donor in good health.

In this sample, this clonotype is medium-sized. This chain joins TRBV6-2 or TRBV6-3 and TRBJ2-5; D is unresolved. CDR1 MNHEY and CDR2 SVGEGT come from the germline V gene. The CDR3 has 13 amino acids. The germline V and J ends were trimmed by 4 bases and 1 base, with 7 bases remaining between them. Here the CDR3 reads CASSSVVQETQYF. The CDR3, as DNA: TGTGCCAGCAGTTCGGTTGTCCAAGAGACCCAGTACTTC.

This rearrangement joins TRBV4-3 to TRBJ2-2; D may be TRBD1 (6 bases). Trimming removed 0 bases at V and 7 bases at J, with 12 bases between. The germline CDR1 and CDR2 sequences are LGHNA and YSLEER. The CDR3 spans 15 residues. DNA for the CDR3: TGCGCCAGCAGCCAAGAGATACAGGGAATCGGGGAGCTGTTTTTT. Its translation is CASSQEIQGIGELFF.

At least ten counts were recorded for this clonotype. The chain couples TRBV24-1 to TRBJ1-5; tentatively, D is TRBD1 (6 bases). CDR3 length: 14 residues. V lost 5 bases and J 3 bases, leaving 10 bases between the germline ends. CDR1 KGHDR and CDR2 SFDVKD come from the germline V gene. Here the CDR3 DNA reads TGTGCCACCAGTGGCACAGGGTACAATCAGCCCCAGCATTTT. Protein sequence: CATSGTGYNQPQHF.

V gene TRBV18 combines with J gene TRBJ2-2; TRBD2 matches at 12 bases. Losses at the gene ends were 0 bases for V and 2 bases for J; bases not matched to a gene: 4. The length of the CDR3 is 18 residues. CDR1 is KGHSH and CDR2 is LQKENI in the germline V gene. CDR3 loop: CASSPPQGLAGNTGELFF. CDR3 bases: TGTGCCAGCTCACCACCGCAGGGACTAGCGGGTAACACCGGGGAGCTGTTTTTT.

The table lists this clonotype with many counts. The V call is TRBV20-1, the J call TRBJ2-7, with D perhaps matching TRBD1 (5 bases). The CDR3 is made up of 13 amino acids. CDR1 is DFQATT, CDR2 SNEGSKA, per germline (reference sequence). Between the trimmed V and J ends, which lost 0 bases and 3 bases, there was a span of 9 bases. The CDR3 region is CSARDPDSYEQYF. The CDR3 bases are TGCAGTGCTAGAGACCCCGACAGCTACGAGCAGTACTTC.

This clonotype was found a few times. The chain has TRBV4-3 and TRBJ2-1, with 11 bases fitting TRBD2. CDR1 LGHNA and CDR2 YSLEER come from the germline V gene. This CDR3 has 17 amino acids. V shed 2 bases, J shed 4 bases, and the junction held 7 bases outside the gene matches. CDR3 nucleotide sequence: TGCGCCAGCAGCCAAAACTTAGCGGGGGGGCAATACAATGAGCAGTTCTTC. This gives the protein CASSQNLAGGQYNEQFF.

The chain has TRBV4-2 and TRBJ2-1; D gene ambiguous. V shed 4 bases and J shed 5 bases, with 15 bases lying between them. CDR1 is LGHNA, CDR2 YNFKEQ, per germline. This CDR3 is built from 15 residues. The DNA of the CDR3 is TGTGCCAGCAGCCCTGTTTGGACGGCTAACAATGAGCAGTTCTTC. This encodes CASSPVWTANNEQFF.

V usage is TRBV19 and J usage is TRBJ1-2; D remains ambiguous. The CDR3 covers 14 residues. With 3 bases removed from V and 8 bases from J, the gap between germline ends came to 16 bases. Germline V lookup: CDR1 LNHDA, CDR2 SQIVND (reference sequence). The CDR3 here is CASSMSAAPGGYTF. CDR3 DNA sequence: TGTGCCAGTAGTATGTCGGCCGCACCAGGCGGCTACACCTTC.

This clonotype occurred many times. The rearrangement joins TRBV18 to TRBJ1-1; 7 bases match TRBD1. Germline-derived CDR1 and CDR2 are KGHSH and LQKENI. Trimming at V came to 5 bases and at J to 10 bases, leaving 16 bases not matched to a gene. This CDR3 has 15 residues. The CDR3 sequence is CASSSWTGLVSGAFF. The CDR3 DNA sequence: TGTGCCAGCTCATCCTGGACAGGCCTTGTGTCTGGAGCTTTCTTT.

This chain links TRBV7-2 with TRBJ2-3; D uncertain. Germline V gene sequence: CDR1 SGHTA, CDR2 FQGNSA. The CDR3 consists of 12 residues. V was trimmed by 2 bases and J by 6 bases, leaving 6 bases between them. The CDR3 sequence: CASSLPPDTQYF. Here the CDR3 DNA reads TGTGCCAGCAGCTTACCTCCCGATACGCAGTATTTT.

The gene calls are TRBV29-1 and TRBJ2-1; D ambiguous. This CDR3 spans 11 amino acids. Germline CDR1 and CDR2: SQVTM and ANQGSEA. With 7 bases removed from V and 7 bases from J, the gap between germline ends came to 11 bases. Written as DNA, the CDR3 is TGCAGCGGAGAACTGCGGAATGAGCAGTTCTTC. Translation gives CSGELRNEQFF.

This clonotype was counted a few times. The chain is built from TRBV7-9 and TRBJ1-3; 10 bases are shared with TRBD1. Germline V gives CDR1 SEHNR, CDR2 FQNEAQ (reference sequence). CDR3 length: 14 amino acids. The V gene end was trimmed by 10 bases and the J gene end by 4 bases; junction bases not matched to a gene: 7. The CDR3 sequence is CATRDRGSGNTIYF. Written as DNA, the CDR3 is TGTGCCACCCGGGACAGGGGCTCAGGAAACACCATATATTTT.

This clonotype has a count of ten or more. The gene calls are TRBV4-3 and TRBJ2-7; D is ambiguous. The CDR3 covers 15 residues. Trimming removed 1 base at V and 2 bases at J, with 12 bases between. Looked up from germline, CDR1 is LGHNA and CDR2 is YSLEER. The CDR3 here is CASSQARADTYEQYF. The CDR3 nucleotides read TGCGCCAGCAGCCAAGCCCGAGCAGATACCTACGAGCAGTACTTC.